This TCR beta chain was captured by sequencing in a study of T cell clonotyping in hematopoietic cell transplantation. Profiling relied on immunoSEQ multiplex PCR, and the TCRdb table lists in-frame clones only, not all of them. The sample has fewer than 20,000 clones, approximately 93% seen once. Indicated time point: recipient sample about 28 days before transplant, after cytoreduction. The source material was peripheral blood mononuclear cells, sampled before stem cell transplant. The origin of this receptor is a man aged 18 to 30 with biphenotypic leukemia. Some clones in this sample may be carry-over from other donors' samples.

In nucleotides, the CDR3 is TGTGCCAGCAGTGGACGCCCATCTACGGGCCCACGGCGATCGAACACTGAAGCTTTCTTT. Translating it yields CASSGRPSTGPRRSNTEAFF. This chain connects TRBV6-1 to TRBJ1-1; the D is unclear. The ends were cut back, 4 bases at V and 1 base at J, with 28 bases in the middle. The CDR3 has 20 residues. Germline V lookup: CDR1 MNHNS, CDR2 SASEGT.